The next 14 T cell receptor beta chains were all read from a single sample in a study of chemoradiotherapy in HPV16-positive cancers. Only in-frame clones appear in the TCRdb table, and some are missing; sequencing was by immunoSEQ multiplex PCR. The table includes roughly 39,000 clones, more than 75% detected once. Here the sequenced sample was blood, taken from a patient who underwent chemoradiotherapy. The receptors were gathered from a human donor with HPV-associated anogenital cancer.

This chain's CDR3 is CASSRGLAGGSSSYEQYF. The CDR3 DNA reads TGTGCCAGTAGCCGGGGGCTAGCGGGGGGCTCAAGCTCCTACGAGCAGTACTTC. This chain uses TRBV19 with TRBJ2-7; 11 bases are a match to TRBD2. The CDR3 extends over 18 amino acids. Germline V gives CDR1 LNHDA, CDR2 SQIVND (reference sequence). J gave up 0 bases and V 6 bases, and 13 bases lay outside the gene matches. The variable domain in full, completed from reference TRBV19 and TRBJ2-7, reads DGGITQSPKYLFRKEGQNVTLSCEQNLNHDAMYWYRQDPGQGLRLIYYSQIVNDFQKGDIAEGYSVSREKKESFPLTVTSAQKNPTAFYLCASSRGLAGGSSSYEQYFGPGTRLTVT.

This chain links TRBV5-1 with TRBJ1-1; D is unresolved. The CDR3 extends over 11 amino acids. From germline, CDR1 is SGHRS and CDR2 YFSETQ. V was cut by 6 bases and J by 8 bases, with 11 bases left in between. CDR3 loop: CASTAAIEAFF. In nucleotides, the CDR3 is TGCGCCAGCACCGCGGCTATAGAAGCTTTCTTT.

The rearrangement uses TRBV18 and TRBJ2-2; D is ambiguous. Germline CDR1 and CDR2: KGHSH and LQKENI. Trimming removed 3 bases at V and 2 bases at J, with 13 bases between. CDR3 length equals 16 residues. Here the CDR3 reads CASSPFMGLNTGELFF. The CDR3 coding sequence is TGTGCCAGCTCACCCTTCATGGGCCTCAACACCGGGGAGCTGTTTTTT. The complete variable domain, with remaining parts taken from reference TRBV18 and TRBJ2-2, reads NAGVMQNPRHLVRRRGQEARLRCSPMKGHSHVYWYRQLPEEGLKFMVYLQKENIIDESGMPKERFSAEFPKEGPSILRIQQVVRGDSAAYFCASSPFMGLNTGELFFGEGSRLTVL.

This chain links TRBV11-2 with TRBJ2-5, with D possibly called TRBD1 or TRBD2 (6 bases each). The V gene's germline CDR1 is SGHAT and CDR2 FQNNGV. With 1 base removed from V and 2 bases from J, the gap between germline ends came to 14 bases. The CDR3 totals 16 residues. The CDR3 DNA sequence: TGTGCCAGCAGCTTAGGGGGGGCAGGGGCGCAAGAGACCCAGTACTTC. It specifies CASSLGGAGAQETQYF.

The CDR3, as DNA: TGTGCCAGCAGTTCCCCGGGACAGGGGCCGCGGGGGCAGTACTTC. Translation: CASSSPGQGPRGQYF. This chain joins TRBV6-5 and TRBJ2-7, with 10 bases fitting TRBD1. The CDR3 is 15 amino acids. Looked up from germline, CDR1 is MNHEY and CDR2 is SVGAGI. The trim removed 4 bases at V and 9 bases at J, leaving 12 bases unmatched.

The CDR3 spells CASSLAVGGGQPQHF. The CDR3 nucleotides are TGTGCCAGCAGCTTAGCGGTGGGTGGAGGTCAGCCCCAGCATTTT. The chain carries TRBV7-2 and TRBJ1-5; D gene uncertain. The CDR3 contains 15 residues. The V and J ends lost 0 bases and 6 bases respectively, with 12 bases between them. In germline, CDR1 is SGHTA, CDR2 FQGNSA.

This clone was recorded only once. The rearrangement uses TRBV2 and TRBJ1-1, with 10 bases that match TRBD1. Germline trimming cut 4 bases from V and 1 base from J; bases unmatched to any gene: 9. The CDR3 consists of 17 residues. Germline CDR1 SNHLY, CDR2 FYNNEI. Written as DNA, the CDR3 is TGTGCCAGCAGTGCCCGACAGGGGGCGATTTCGAACACTGAAGCTTTCTTT. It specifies CASSARQGAISNTEAFF.

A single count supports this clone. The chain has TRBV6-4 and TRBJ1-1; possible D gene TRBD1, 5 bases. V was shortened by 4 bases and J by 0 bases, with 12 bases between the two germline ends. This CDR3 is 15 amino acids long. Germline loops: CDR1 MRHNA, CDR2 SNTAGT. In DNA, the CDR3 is TGTGCCAGCAGTGCCCACGGGGCCATGAACACTGAAGCTTTCTTT. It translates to CASSAHGAMNTEAFF.

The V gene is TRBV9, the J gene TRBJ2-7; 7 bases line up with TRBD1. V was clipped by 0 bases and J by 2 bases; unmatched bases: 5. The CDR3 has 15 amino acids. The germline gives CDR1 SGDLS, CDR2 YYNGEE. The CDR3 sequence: CASSVGIGQAYEQYF. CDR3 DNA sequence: TGTGCCAGCAGCGTAGGCATCGGACAGGCCTACGAGCAGTACTTC. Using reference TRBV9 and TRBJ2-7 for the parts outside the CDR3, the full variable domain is DSGVTQTPKHLITATGQRVTLRCSPRSGDLSVYWYQQSLDQGLQFLIQYYNGEERAKGNILERFSAQQFPDLHSELNLSSLELGDSALYFCASSVGIGQAYEQYFGPGTRLTVT.

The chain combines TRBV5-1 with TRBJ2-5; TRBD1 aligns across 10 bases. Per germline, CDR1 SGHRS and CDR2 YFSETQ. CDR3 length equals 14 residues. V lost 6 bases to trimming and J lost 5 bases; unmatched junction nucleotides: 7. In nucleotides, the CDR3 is TGCGCCAGCAAACCGGGACAGGGGATGGAGACCCAGTACTTC. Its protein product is CASKPGQGMETQYF.

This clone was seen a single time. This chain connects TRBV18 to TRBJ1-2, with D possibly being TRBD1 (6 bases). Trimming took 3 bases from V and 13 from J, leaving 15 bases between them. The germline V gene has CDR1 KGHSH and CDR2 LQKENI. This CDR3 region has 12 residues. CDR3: CASSPLAGGLTF. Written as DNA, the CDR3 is TGTGCCAGCTCACCCCTCGCGGGGGGCCTCACCTTC.

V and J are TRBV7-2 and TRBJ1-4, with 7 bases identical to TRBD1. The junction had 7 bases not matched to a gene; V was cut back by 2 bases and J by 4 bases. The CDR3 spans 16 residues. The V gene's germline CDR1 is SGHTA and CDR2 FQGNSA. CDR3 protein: CASSLTPGTVNEKLFF. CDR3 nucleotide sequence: TGTGCCAGCAGCTTAACACCCGGGACAGTTAATGAAAAACTGTTTTTT.

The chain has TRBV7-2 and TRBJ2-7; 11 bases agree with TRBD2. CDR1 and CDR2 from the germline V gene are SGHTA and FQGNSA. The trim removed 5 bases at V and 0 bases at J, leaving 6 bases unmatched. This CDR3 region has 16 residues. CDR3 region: CASSRSGGATSYEQYF. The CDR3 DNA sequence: TGTGCCAGCAGCCGTAGCGGGGGGGCCACCTCCTACGAGCAGTACTTC.

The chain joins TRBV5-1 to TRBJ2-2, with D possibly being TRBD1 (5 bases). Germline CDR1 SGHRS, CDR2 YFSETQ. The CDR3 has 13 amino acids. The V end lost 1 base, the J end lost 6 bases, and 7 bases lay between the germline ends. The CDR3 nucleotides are TGCGCCAGCAGCTTGATAGGGGCCGGGGAGCTGTTTTTT. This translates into CASSLIGAGELFF.